This TCR beta chain was retrieved from a study of shared clonotypes between healthy human individuals. Whole-study context: Three CD4 naive, three CD4 memory, two CD8 naive and one CD8 memory plate were used per donor.

Remarks on this clone: What it binds is not known.

Terminally differentiated effector memory CD45RA+ cells were excluded from the naive CD8 cells, which were CD45RO-negative and positively selected for CCR7. V lost 6 bases, J lost 8 bases, and 9 bases stayed unmatched. The CDR3 extends over 15 amino acids. CDR1 and CDR2 (germline): SGHTA, FQGNSA. The repertoire was sequenced with immunoSEQ multiplex PCR; TCRdb's copy has only in-frame clones and lacks some. This sample has fewer than 1 million clones; approximately 97% occur once, and the top ten carry about 0.25%. The study's findings and limits: When compared with the clonotypes that were shared by all four sorted-subset donors, the non-shared clonotypes turned out to have lower generation probabilities.

The chain combines TRBV7-2 with TRBJ1-4; 10 bases line up with TRBD1. This TCR came from a man under 40 in good health. The source material was naive CD8+ T cells sorted from blood. The CDR3 nucleotides are TGTGCCAGCAGTCGAAGACAGGGGGCGACCGAAAAACTGTTTTTT. This sequence encodes CASSRRQGATEKLFF.